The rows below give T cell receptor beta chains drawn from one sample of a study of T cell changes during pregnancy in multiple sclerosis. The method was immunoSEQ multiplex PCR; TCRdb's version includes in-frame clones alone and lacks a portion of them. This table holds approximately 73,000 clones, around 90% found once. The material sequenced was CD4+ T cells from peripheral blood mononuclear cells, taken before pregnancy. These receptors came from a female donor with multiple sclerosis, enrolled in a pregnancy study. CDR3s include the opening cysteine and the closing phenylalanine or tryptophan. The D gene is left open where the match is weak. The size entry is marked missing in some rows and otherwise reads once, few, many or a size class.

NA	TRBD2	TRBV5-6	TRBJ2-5	TGTGCCAGCAGCTTGAGTGGGGGGGGACAAGAGACCCAGTACTTC	CASSLSGGGQETQYF
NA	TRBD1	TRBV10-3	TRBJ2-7	TGTGCCATCAGTGAGCCGGGACAGGGGCGGGTGATCTTC	CAISEPGQGRVIF
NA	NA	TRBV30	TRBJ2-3	TGTGCCTGGATTCCAGCTGGAGAAGATACGCAGTATTTT	CAWIPAGEDTQYF
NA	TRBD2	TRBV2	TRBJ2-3	TGTGCCAGCAGTGCGGAGACTAGCCGGACAGATACGCAGTATTTT	CASSAETSRTDTQYF
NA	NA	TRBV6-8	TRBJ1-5	TGTGCCAGCAGTTACTTTCGCGGCAAGTGTTATAGCAATCAGCCCCAGCATTTT	CASSYFRGKCYSNQPQHF
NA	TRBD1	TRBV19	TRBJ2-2	TGTGCCAGTAGTATATGGGGACAGGGCGCCGGGGAGCTGTTTTTT	CASSIWGQGAGELFF
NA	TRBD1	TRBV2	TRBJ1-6	TGTGCCAGCAGACCCCAGGGGGCTCTGATTTCACCCCTCCACTTT	CASRPQGALISPLHF
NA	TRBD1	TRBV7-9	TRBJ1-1	TGTGCCAGCAGCGCCTTCCAGAGGGGACAGGGGTTGTCCACTGAAGCTTTCTTT	CASSAFQRGQGLSTEAFF
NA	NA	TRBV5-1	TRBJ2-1	TGCGCCAGCAGCTCGAGTCCGGGACACACTGAGCAGTTCTTC	CASSSSPGHTEQFF
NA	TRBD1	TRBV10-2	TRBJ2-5	TGCGCCAGTAGACAGGGGCAAGAGACCCAGTACTTC	CASRQGQETQYF
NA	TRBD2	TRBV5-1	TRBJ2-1	TGCGCCAGCAACCCGACTAGCGGGGCCTACAATGAGCAGTTCTTC	CASNPTSGAYNEQFF
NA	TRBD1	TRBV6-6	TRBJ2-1	TGTGCCAGCAGTCAAACAGGGGACAATGAGCAGTTCTTC	CASSQTGDNEQFF
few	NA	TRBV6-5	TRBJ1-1	TGTGCCAGCAGTTACCGGGGGATGAACACTGAAGCTTTCTTT	CASSYRGMNTEAFF
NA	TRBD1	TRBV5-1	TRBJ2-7	TGCGCCAGCAGCCCCGGACAGGGCGCCGCCTACGAGCAGTACTTC	CASSPGQGAAYEQYF
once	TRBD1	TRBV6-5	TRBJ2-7	TGTGCCAGCGGGGGGCCCGGGACAGGCTACGAGCAGTACTTC	CASGGPGTGYEQYF